This note documents a single T cell receptor (beta chain) sequence. Its antigen remains unidentified. Per-nucleotide qualities are absent, and no much larger clonotype sits a single base away. This sample is drawn from a study (dated by TCRdb to about 2016). The library was prepared using RT-PCR. The sample was run on an Illumina MiSeq. TCRdb reworked the public reads: Q25 trimming with fastp, MiXCR clone assembly, productive beta chains retained. All rows with the same CDR3 protein become a single entry with the most common DNA and genes. Across this sample there are 650,000 to 800,000 distinct CDR3 sequences, with 12% to 15% seen only once. The ten largest clones capture 3.6% of the sample. V is pared back by 7 bases and J by 0 bases, with 12 bases lying between the germline termini. Inclusive of the bounding cysteine and phenylalanine, the CDR3 is 14 residues long. The entry retains the CDR3 DNA only, 42 bases that are in frame from base 1. Reading the germline V gene (reference sequence) gives CDR1 LNHDA and CDR2 SQIVND.

Rearrangement joined TRBV19 to TRBJ1-2; no D gene is confidently identified. Specimen: memory CD4+ T cells from blood. This receptor was obtained from a female donor in good health, serving as a healthy control. CDR3 protein: CASTPGATNYGYTF. Read as DNA, the sequence is TGTGCCAGTACCCCAGGAGCTACTAACTATGGCTACACCTTC.